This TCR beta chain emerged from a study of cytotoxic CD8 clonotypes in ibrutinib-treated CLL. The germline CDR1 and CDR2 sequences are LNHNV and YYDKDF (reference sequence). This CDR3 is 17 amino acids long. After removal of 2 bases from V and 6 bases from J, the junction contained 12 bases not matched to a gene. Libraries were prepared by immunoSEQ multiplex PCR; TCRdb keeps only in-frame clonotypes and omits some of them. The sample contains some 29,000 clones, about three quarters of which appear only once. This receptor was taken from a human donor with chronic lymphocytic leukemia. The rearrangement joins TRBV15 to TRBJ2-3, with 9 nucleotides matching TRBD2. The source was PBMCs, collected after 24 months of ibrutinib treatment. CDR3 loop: CATSRSPGGGERDTQYF. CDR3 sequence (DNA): TGTGCCACCAGCAGATCACCCGGCGGGGGGGAGAGGGATACGCAGTATTTT.